Listed below are T cell receptor beta chains from one sample, sequenced in a study of blood T cell repertoires in COVID-19. The data were produced by immunoSEQ multiplex PCR, yet TCRdb's version contains in-frame clones alone and is incomplete. The data show around 480,000 clones, approximately 86% seen once. Sequenced: PBMCs or T cells enriched from blood (not recorded which). The receptors were gathered from a woman aged 18-35 years who had recovered from COVID-19. Both conserved end residues are part of each CDR3. The order of the fields is CDR3 protein, CDR3 DNA, V gene, D gene, J gene, clone size. A D gene is named only where the DNA matches it firmly. Size is omitted from some rows. Given values are once, few, many or a class for expanded clones.

CASSDRDTGELFF | TGTGCCAGCTCGGACAGGGACACCGGGGAGCTGTTTTTT | TRBV2 | TRBD1 | TRBJ2-2 | -
CASSENRQGGTF | TGTGCCAGCAGCGAAAATCGACAGGGGGGAACCTTC | TRBV5-6 | TRBD1 | TRBJ1-2 | -
CAWNQGSAEQYF | TGTGCCTGGAATCAGGGGTCGGCCGAGCAGTACTTC | TRBV30 | - | TRBJ2-7 | -
CASSLPSGGGETQYF | TGTGCCAGCAGCTTGCCAAGCGGGGGCGGGGAGACCCAGTACTTC | TRBV5-4 | TRBD2 | TRBJ2-5 | once
CASLRGLDTEAFF | TGTGCTAGTTTGAGGGGGCTGGACACTGAAGCTTTCTTT | TRBV12-5 | TRBD1 | TRBJ1-1 | -
CASSLGTVVNEQFF | TGCGCCAGCAGCTTGGGGACAGTGGTCAATGAGCAGTTCTTC | TRBV5-1 | - | TRBJ2-1 | -
CASYVRYQGAQGYTF | TGTGCCAGCTACGTTAGATATCAGGGGGCGCAAGGCTACACCTTC | TRBV6-5 | TRBD1 | TRBJ1-2 | -
CASSQGLVASQRPTYEQYF | TGCGCCAGCAGCCAAGGGTTGGTGGCGAGCCAGAGGCCCACCTACGAGCAGTACTTC | TRBV4-1 | - | TRBJ2-7 | -
CASSLGDSYEQYF | TGTGCCAGCAGCCTAGGGGACTCCTACGAGCAGTACTTC | TRBV6-5 | - | TRBJ2-7 | -
CASSSGTGIADTQYF | TGTGCCAGCAGTTCCGGGACAGGGATCGCAGATACGCAGTATTTT | TRBV28 | TRBD1 | TRBJ2-3 | -
CASSARDRRHGYTF | TGTGCCAGCAGCGCCCGGGACAGACGACATGGCTACACCTTC | TRBV9 | TRBD1 | TRBJ1-2 | -
CASSILGRGSYEQYF | TGTGCCAGCAGCATTCTTGGGAGGGGATCCTACGAGCAGTACTTC | TRBV6-5 | TRBD2 | TRBJ2-7 | -
CASSLEASGDEQYF | TGCGCCAGCAGCTTGGAAGCTAGCGGGGACGAGCAGTACTTC | TRBV5-1 | TRBD2 | TRBJ2-7 | -
CSASRTAFTEAFF | TGCAGTGCTAGTCGGACAGCCTTCACTGAAGCTTTCTTT | TRBV20-1 | - | TRBJ1-1 | once
CASSLGLTDTQYF | TGTGCCAGCAGTTTAGGGCTCACAGATACGCAGTATTTT | TRBV28 | - | TRBJ2-3 | once
CASSFKMDRGEQYF | TGTGCCAGCAGCTTTAAAATGGACAGGGGCGAGCAGTACTTC | TRBV7-2 | TRBD1 | TRBJ2-7 | -
CASSRTGGGGYGYTF | TGTGCCAGCAGTCGGACAGGGGGCGGGGGCTATGGCTACACCTTC | TRBV27 | TRBD1 | TRBJ1-2 | -
CASDRGYEQYF | TGTGCCAGCGACCGGGGATACGAGCAGTACTTC | TRBV2 | - | TRBJ2-7 | -
CASTPTSGETEQFF | TGTGCCAGCACCCCTACTAGCGGGGAAACTGAGCAGTTCTTC | TRBV6-5 | TRBD2 | TRBJ2-1 | -
CASRKRSTGSPLHF | TGTGCCAGCAGAAAGAGATCGACAGGGTCACCCCTCCACTTT | TRBV6-5 | TRBD1 | TRBJ1-6 | -
CASSSFSGEYYF | TGTGCCAGCAGTTCTTTTTCGGGGGAGTACTACTTC | TRBV28 | - | TRBJ2-5 | -
CAWRRTGGNYGYTF | TGTGCCTGGAGAAGGACAGGGGGGAACTATGGCTACACCTTC | TRBV30 | TRBD1 | TRBJ1-2 | -
CASSRWRDEQFF | TGTGCCAGCAGCCGCTGGAGGGATGAGCAGTTCTTC | TRBV7-6 | - | TRBJ2-1 | -
CASSYSVQGAGELFF | TGTGCCAGCAGTTACTCCGTACAGGGGGCCGGGGAGCTGTTTTTT | TRBV6-5 | TRBD1 | TRBJ2-2 | once
CSARDSQEAFF | TGCAGTGCTAGAGATAGCCAAGAAGCTTTCTTT | TRBV20-1 | - | TRBJ1-1 | once
CASSPGGSLSGNTIYF | TGTGCCAGCAGCCCCGGAGGCTCCCTCTCTGGAAACACCATATATTTT | TRBV28 | - | TRBJ1-3 | -
CASSPDRGTEKLFF | TGTGCCAGCTCACCAGACAGGGGGACTGAAAAACTGTTTTTT | TRBV18 | TRBD1 | TRBJ1-4 | few
CASSPHLRDTDTQYF | TGTGCCAGCAGCCCACACCTCCGGGACACAGATACGCAGTATTTT | TRBV2 | - | TRBJ2-3 | -
CASRSPTNTEAFF | TGTGCCAGCAGATCTCCTACCAACACTGAAGCTTTCTTT | TRBV28 | - | TRBJ1-1 | -
CASSWTSGGYEQYF | TGTGCTTCCTCTTGGACTAGCGGGGGCTACGAGCAGTACTTC | TRBV19 | TRBD2 | TRBJ2-7 | -
CASSPRVSTDTQYF | TGTGCCAGCTCACCGAGGGTCAGCACAGATACGCAGTATTTT | TRBV18 | - | TRBJ2-3 | -
CASTGSLQGTGTGYTF | TGCGCCAGCACGGGAAGCTTACAGGGGACTGGGACGGGCTACACCTTC | TRBV5-1 | TRBD1 | TRBJ1-2 | -
CAISETSGGAYSTDTQYF | TGTGCCATCAGTGAGACTAGCGGGGGGGCCTATAGCACAGATACGCAGTATTTT | TRBV10-3 | TRBD2 | TRBJ2-3 | once
CASRPTGGNQPQHF | TGTGCCAGCCGCCCGACAGGGGGCAATCAGCCCCAGCATTTT | TRBV28 | TRBD1 | TRBJ1-5 | -
CASSDGTFGLPSNTGELFF | TGTGCCAGCAGTGACGGGACATTCGGTCTACCCTCGAACACCGGGGAGCTGTTTTTT | TRBV27 | - | TRBJ2-2 | -
CASSLAPGTAPNTGELFF | TGTGCCAGCAGCTTGGCCCCCGGGACAGCTCCGAACACCGGGGAGCTGTTTTTT | TRBV5-5 | TRBD1 | TRBJ2-2 | few
CASSLARPGSTDTQYF | TGTGCCAGCAGCTTAGCTCGGCCAGGGAGCACAGATACGCAGTATTTT | TRBV7-2 | - | TRBJ2-3 | -
CASSLTSGGANTQYF | TGTGCCAGCAGCTTGACTAGCGGGGGGGCGAATACGCAGTATTTT | TRBV5-6 | TRBD2 | TRBJ2-3 | -
CASSLSRTDTQYF | TGTGCCAGCAGCTTAAGCCGCACAGATACGCAGTATTTT | TRBV11-2 | - | TRBJ2-3 | -
CAWSPGTAGSYEQYF | TGTGCCTGGAGTCCAGGGACAGCGGGTTCTTACGAGCAGTACTTC | TRBV30 | - | TRBJ2-7 | once
CASSPDFGSGNTIYF | TGTGCCAGCAGTCCTGACTTCGGCTCTGGAAACACCATATATTTT | TRBV6-5 | - | TRBJ1-3 | -
CSVDRTSGGTEAFF | TGCAGCGTTGACCGGACCTCGGGGGGCACTGAAGCTTTCTTT | TRBV29-1 | - | TRBJ1-1 | -
CASSGQGVETQYF | TGTGCCAGCAGTGGTCAGGGTGTGGAGACCCAGTACTTC | TRBV12-3/TRBV12-4 | - | TRBJ2-5 | -
CASSLRGPKETQYF | TGTGCCAGCAGCTTAAGGGGTCCTAAAGAGACCCAGTACTTC | TRBV7-8 | - | TRBJ2-5 | -
CASSFGSTRYTEAFF | TGTGCCAGCAGCTTCGGTTCTACGAGGTACACTGAAGCTTTCTTT | TRBV7-9 | - | TRBJ1-1 | -
CATHPEINQPQHF | TGTGCCACCCACCCGGAGATAAATCAGCCCCAGCATTTT | TRBV10-3 | - | TRBJ1-5 | -
CASSEADSPNQPQHF | TGCGCCAGCAGTGAAGCAGACAGTCCCAATCAGCCCCAGCATTTT | TRBV10-2 | - | TRBJ1-5 | -
CASSEMGWQGEPQHF | TGTGCCAGCAGTGAAATGGGGTGGCAGGGTGAGCCCCAGCATTTT | TRBV2 | - | TRBJ1-5 | -
CASSPVPGVNGGGELFF | TGTGCCAGCAGCCCAGTCCCGGGGGTTAACGGGGGCGGGGAGCTGTTTTTT | TRBV7-2 | - | TRBJ2-2 | -
CAIRGSGGAGDEQFF | TGTGCCATCAGGGGGAGCGGGGGGGCCGGAGATGAGCAGTTCTTC | TRBV10-3 | TRBD2 | TRBJ2-1 | -